This T cell receptor beta chain was identified in a study of shared clonotypes between healthy human individuals. Study-level information: In total, the donors were a couple of women and a few men aged 18 to 49.

In the case of this clone: The junction and the germline gene differ at one end; a read error may be behind it.

CDR1 and CDR2 (germline): SGHNT, YENEEA. The CDR3 spans 15 residues. The assay ran at deep level. Using immunoSEQ multiplex PCR, the repertoire was profiled, and TCRdb retains in-frame clones only, with some absent. The sample lists 450,000 to 500,000 clones, 60% to 80% occurring once. This TCR was recovered from a woman in her thirties or forties in good health. Some clones in this sample may be carry-over from other donors' samples. The chain uses TRBV11-3 and TRBJ2-3; maybe TRBD2 (6 bases). Sequenced material: PBMCs. CDR3: CASSLATGGADMQYF. The DNA of the CDR3 is TGTGCCAGCAGCTTAGCCACCGGAGGGGCGGATATGCAGTATTTT.